This entry features one T cell receptor (beta chain) sequence. Its antigen is undetermined. The data stem from a study of blood T cells in healthy people across ages. Whole-study findings and limits: A strong correlation was found between TCR beta diversity and the percentage of naive T cells. Diversity estimated from one million T cells was considered an underestimate.

The CDR3 contains 13 residues. V gave up 4 bases and J gave up 6 bases, with 10 bases separating them. CDR1 is SGHTA, CDR2 FQGNSA, per germline. A second PCR of about 6 to 12 cycles used a sample-barcoded 5' primer and a J-beta primer mix. TCRdb analysed the 5' RACE reads with MiXCR anew, one entry per CDR3 protein. The sample shows 1.5 million to 2 million distinct CDR3 sequences, 40% to 55% of them seen only once. Aged roughly 6 to 90, donors were systemically healthy Caucasians from Russia. This TCR was recovered from a woman aged 40 to 50 in good health. V and J are TRBV7-2 and TRBJ2-1, with D unclear. The sample taken for sequencing was blood. The CDR3 sequence: CASSSSRGNEQFF. In nucleotides, the CDR3 is TGTGCCAGCAGCTCGTCCCGAGGCAATGAGCAGTTCTTC.